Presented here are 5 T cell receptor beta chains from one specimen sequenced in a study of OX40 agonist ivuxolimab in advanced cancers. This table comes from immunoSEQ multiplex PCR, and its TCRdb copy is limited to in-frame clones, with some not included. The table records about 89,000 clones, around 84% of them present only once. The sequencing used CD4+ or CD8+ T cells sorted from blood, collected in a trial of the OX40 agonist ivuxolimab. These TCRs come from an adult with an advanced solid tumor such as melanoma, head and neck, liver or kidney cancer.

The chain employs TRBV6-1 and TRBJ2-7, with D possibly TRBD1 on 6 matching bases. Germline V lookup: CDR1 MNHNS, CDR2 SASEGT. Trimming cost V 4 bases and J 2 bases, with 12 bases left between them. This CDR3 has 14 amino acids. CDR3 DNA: TGTGCCAGCAGTGTATTCCGGGACACCTACGAGCAGTACTTC. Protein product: CASSVFRDTYEQYF.

DNA of the CDR3: TGTGCCAGCAGCTTTGGGTCTGGAGCCAAAAACATTCAGTACTTC. It yields the protein CASSFGSGAKNIQYF. The V and J genes are TRBV13 and TRBJ2-4; D is undetermined. The V gene's germline CDR1 is PRHDT and CDR2 FYEKMQ (reference sequence). This CDR3 contains 15 residues. The V end lost 3 bases, the J end lost 0 bases, and 9 bases lay between the germline ends.

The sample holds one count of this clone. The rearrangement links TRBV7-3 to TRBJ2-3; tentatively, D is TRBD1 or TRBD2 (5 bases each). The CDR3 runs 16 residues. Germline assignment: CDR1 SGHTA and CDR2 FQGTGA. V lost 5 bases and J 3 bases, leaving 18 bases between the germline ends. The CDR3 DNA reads TGTGCCAGCAGCCCCGGACGGGGCTTAGGGACAGATACGCAGTATTTT. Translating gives CASSPGRGLGTDTQYF.

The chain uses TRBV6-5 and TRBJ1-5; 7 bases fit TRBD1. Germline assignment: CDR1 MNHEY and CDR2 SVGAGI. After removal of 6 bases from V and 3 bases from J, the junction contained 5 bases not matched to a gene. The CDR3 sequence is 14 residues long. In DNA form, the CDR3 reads TGTGCCAGCAGGCTGGGACAGTACAATCAGCCCCAGCATTTT. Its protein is CASRLGQYNQPQHF.

The CDR3, as DNA: TGTGCCACGAAACTAGCGGGGGGGAATGAGCAGTTCTTC. Its translation: CATKLAGGNEQFF. J is TRBJ2-1 and V is TRBV15; 13 positions match TRBD2. The CDR3 is made up of 13 amino acids. The germline CDR1 and CDR2 sequences are LNHNV and YYDKDF (reference sequence). The V and J ends lost 9 bases and 7 bases, in that order; junction bases with no gene match: 3.